These 29 T cell receptor beta chains originate from one sample sequenced in a study of T cells in Graves' hyperthyroidism and ophthalmopathy (dated by TCRdb to about 2019). The library was built by means of multiplex PCR. Sequencing used an Illumina HiSeq 2000. TCR beta CDR3 regions were amplified from RNA transcripts. For the first round of RT-PCR on the TCR CDR3, the HTBI primer set was used together with the Qiagen OneStep RT-PCR kit. TCRdb passed the public sequencing reads through fastp at Q25 and MiXCR, retaining productive beta sequences. For every CDR3 protein sequence, its rows merge into one entry that carries the most common genes and DNA. Across this sample there are some 650,000 distinct CDR3 sequences, with approximately 15% seen only once. Less than 3.5% of the sample is in the top ten clones. Sequencing input: blood. All receptors derive from a woman in her 40s with Graves' ophthalmopathy.

J is TRBJ1-1 and V is TRBV2, with 8 bases matching TRBD1. V lost 7 bases to trimming and J lost 10 bases; unmatched junction nucleotides: 17. Germline V gene lookup returns CDR1 SNHLY and CDR2 FYNNEI. The CDR3 sequence is 15 residues long. CDR3 DNA: TGTGCCAGCACCCAAAGGCCACAGGGCGACAGGGGAGCTTTCTTT. Translated, it gives CASTQRPQGDRGAFF.

The chain is built from TRBV19 and TRBJ2-3; 7 bases map to TRBD2. The junction had 9 bases not matched to a gene; V was cut back by 5 bases and J by 4 bases. The CDR3 is 15 amino acids. CDR1 and CDR2 from the germline V gene are LNHDA and SQIVND (reference sequence). The CDR3 region has the DNA TGTGCCAGTAGTCGGGGGGTACTAATCTCAGATACGCAGTATTTT. Amino acid sequence: CASSRGVLISDTQYF.

At least ten counts were recorded for this clonotype. The CDR3 reads CASSPSSTGYNEQFF. As DNA, the CDR3 is TGTGCCAGCAGCCCTTCTAGCACCGGCTACAATGAGCAGTTCTTC. The chain is built from TRBV6-1 and TRBJ2-1; tentative D call: TRBD2 (5 bases). V dropped 6 bases and J dropped 3 bases, with 15 bases sitting between them. This CDR3 is built from 15 residues. The germline V gene encodes CDR1 MNHNS and CDR2 SASEGT.

The V gene is TRBV2, the J gene TRBJ2-2; either TRBD1 or TRBD2 may fit D (5 bases each). Germline V gene data show CDR1 as SNHLY and CDR2 as FYNNEI. This CDR3 spans 14 amino acids. V was cut by 3 bases and J by 5 bases, with 10 bases left in between. The chain's CDR3 is CASSETGLTGELFF. The DNA of the CDR3 is TGTGCCAGCAGTGAGACGGGGCTGACCGGGGAGCTGTTTTTT.

This clonotype was detected only a few times. The CDR3 sequence: CASSGTSDRTDTQYF. The CDR3 DNA sequence: TGTGCCAGCAGCGGGACTAGCGACCGCACAGATACGCAGTATTTT. The genes are TRBV6-1 and TRBJ2-3; 10 bases match TRBD2. The CDR3 covers 15 residues. Germline V CDR1 and CDR2: MNHNS, SASEGT. V trimming: 6 bases; J trimming: 1 base; junction bases outside the gene matches: 4.

The table lists this clonotype with many counts. The V and J genes are TRBV29-1 and TRBJ2-7; D remains unclear. V lost 3 bases to trimming and J lost 2 bases, with 8 bases between them. This CDR3 comprises 12 residues. Germline assignment: CDR1 SQVTM and CDR2 ANQGSEA. CDR3 region: CSVDWQAYEQYF. In nucleotides, the CDR3 is TGCAGCGTTGATTGGCAGGCCTACGAGCAGTACTTC.

V and J are TRBV30 and TRBJ2-7; D ambiguous. CDR1 is GTSNPN and CDR2 is SVGIG in the germline V gene (reference sequence). V was pared by 0 bases and J by 6 bases, with 12 bases between. CDR3 length: 13 amino acids. CDR3 sequence reads: CAWSVSIVGEQYF. CDR3 sequence (DNA): TGTGCCTGGAGTGTTTCCATAGTGGGCGAGCAGTACTTC.

In its sample, this clonotype was seen a few times. The V and J genes are TRBV9 and TRBJ1-1, with D perhaps matching TRBD1 (5 bases). CDR1 is SGDLS and CDR2 is YYNGEE in the germline V gene. The length of the CDR3 is 13 residues. The V gene lost 4 bases and the J gene lost 7 bases, with 14 bases spanning the gap. CDR3 region: CASSNGLGGEAFF. The CDR3 DNA reads as TGTGCCAGCAGCAACGGACTCGGGGGTGAAGCTTTCTTT.

This clonotype was seen at least ten times. The chain has TRBV12-3 or TRBV12-4 and TRBJ2-3; no clear D. The CDR3 runs 13 residues. Trimming cost V 10 bases and J 1 base, with 12 bases left between them. CDR3 bases: TGTGCCACCCGGACGGCCGGCACAGATACGCAGTATTTT. Its translation is CATRTAGTDTQYF.

Points on this clonotype: Possible read error: a much larger clone is one base away. The V call is TRBV27, the J call TRBJ2-7; 7 bases align to TRBD2. This CDR3 region has 16 residues. CDR1 and CDR2 (germline): MNHEY, SMNVEV (reference sequence). The CDR3 protein is CANSFSSASGPYEQYF. DNA of the CDR3: TGTGCCAACAGTTTCAGTTCGGCTAGCGGTCCCTACGAGCAGTACTTC.

Ten or more counts support this clonotype. J is TRBJ2-5 and V is TRBV2; no reliable D call. Trimming shortened V by 6 bases and J by 5 bases, and 13 bases separated the two germline ends. Per germline, CDR1 SNHLY and CDR2 FYNNEI. The CDR3 loop spans 13 amino acids. CDR3 in amino acids: CASRPPSPETQYF. In nucleotides, the CDR3 is TGTGCCAGCAGACCACCAAGTCCCGAGACCCAGTACTTC.

This clonotype came up many times. The V call is TRBV5-1, the J call TRBJ1-1, with 10 bases lining up with TRBD1. The germline CDR1 and CDR2 sequences are SGHRS and YFSETQ. CDR3 length: 13 residues. After removal of 4 bases from V and 3 bases from J, the junction contained 0 bases not matched to a gene. CDR3 sequence: CASSDRGHTEAFF. The DNA for the CDR3 is TGCGCCAGCAGCGACAGGGGGCACACTGAAGCTTTCTTT. The full variable domain, in which reference TRBV5-1 and TRBJ1-1 provide the parts outside the CDR3, is KAGVTQTPRYLIKTRGQQVTLSCSPISGHRSVSWYQQTPGQGLQFLFEYFSETQRNKGNFPGRFSGRQFSNSRSEMNVSTLELGDSALYLCASSDRGHTEAFFGQGTRLTVV.

This clonotype came up many times. V usage is TRBV30 and J usage is TRBJ1-2, with a possible D match to TRBD1 (5 bases). Between the trimmed V and J ends, which lost 3 bases and 7 bases, there was a span of 15 bases. The CDR3 covers 13 residues. Germline V lookup: CDR1 GTSNPN, CDR2 SVGIG (reference sequence). CDR3 loop: CAWSVSRGVGYTF. The CDR3 nucleotides are TGTGCCTGGAGCGTATCACGGGGGGTTGGCTACACCTTC.

V and J are TRBV7-9 and TRBJ2-3; a possible D gene is TRBD2 (5 bases). Per the germline V gene, CDR1 is SEHNR and CDR2 is FQNEAQ (reference sequence). The germline V and J ends were trimmed by 5 bases and 7 bases, with 37 bases remaining between them. The CDR3 is made up of 21 amino acids. Here the CDR3 DNA reads TGTGCCAGCAGCGCCGGAACGCTGCCGCAGGCGGGTAATCTGGCCAGCAATACGCAGTATTTT. Encoded protein: CASSAGTLPQAGNLASNTQYF.

There are a few counts of this clonotype. The gene calls are TRBV5-4 and TRBJ1-1; TRBD1 might be the D (5 bases). The ends were cut back, 4 bases at V and 0 bases at J, with 13 bases in the middle. This CDR3 contains 15 residues. From germline, CDR1 is SGHNT and CDR2 YYREEE (reference sequence). CDR3 sequence (DNA): TGTGCCAGCAGCCCCGGGGGGGGGGTGAACACTGAAGCTTTCTTT. Protein: CASSPGGGVNTEAFF.

This clonotype was detected many times. J is TRBJ1-1 and V is TRBV6-2 or TRBV6-3, with D possibly TRBD1 on 5 matching bases. The CDR3 loop spans 15 amino acids. Germline V gene sequence: CDR1 MNHEY, CDR2 SVGEGT. Trimming took off 5 bases at V and 6 bases at J, with 19 bases between the two ends. The CDR3 loop reads CASSDPGLSSAEAFF. The CDR3 coding sequence is TGTGCCAGCAGTGACCCAGGGCTCAGTTCGGCTGAAGCTTTCTTT.

This clonotype occurred a few times. V is TRBV3-1 and J is TRBJ1-2; D possibly corresponds to TRBD1 (5 bases). Germline assignment: CDR1 LGHDT and CDR2 YNNKEL (reference sequence). The CDR3 consists of 17 residues. V was shortened by 0 bases and J by 6 bases, with 20 bases between the two germline ends. The DNA of the CDR3 is TGTGCCAGCAGCCAAGACAAGGGGAGGCAGCTATCCGATGGCTACACCTTC. Protein sequence: CASSQDKGRQLSDGYTF.

This clonotype appeared a few times. An end of the junction does not agree with germline; a read error may underlie this. The chain joins TRBV10-2 to TRBJ2-3, with a weak D call TRBD1 (7 bases). Germline CDR1 reads WSHSY; CDR2 reads SAAADI. This CDR3 comprises 19 residues. DNA of the CDR3: TGCGCCAGCAGGGAGTTGTGGGGCAGGGGGGTCTCTAGCACAGATACGCAGTATTTT. Amino acid sequence: CASRELWGRGVSSTDTQYF.

Many counts were recorded for this clonotype. The CDR3 DNA reads TGTGCCAGCAGTCCCCTTGCTGGTAGCGGGGGGTCTGAGCAGTTCTTC. This codes for CASSPLAGSGGSEQFF. The rearrangement uses TRBV12-3 or TRBV12-4 and TRBJ2-1; 10 nucleotides line up with TRBD2. Trimming removed 5 bases from V and 9 bases from J; junction bases left unmatched: 13. The CDR3 consists of 16 residues.

This sequence joins TRBV6-5 and TRBJ1-6, with D hard to call. The V end was cut by 4 bases, the J end by 7 bases, with 11 bases between. The CDR3 is made up of 14 amino acids. CDR1 is MNHEY and CDR2 is SVGAGI in the germline V gene. DNA of the CDR3: TGTGCCAGCAGTTTGGTTATCTACAATTCACCCCTCCACTTT. This codes for CASSLVIYNSPLHF.

This clonotype has more than one count but fewer than ten. The chain is built from TRBV7-2 and TRBJ1-5, with a possible D match to TRBD1 (5 bases). V gave up 2 bases and J gave up 2 bases, with 7 bases separating them. The CDR3 consists of 14 residues. Germline V gene lookup returns CDR1 SGHTA and CDR2 FQGNSA. DNA of the CDR3: TGTGCCAGCAGCTTATGGGGCGGCAATCAGCCCCAGCATTTT. Protein: CASSLWGGNQPQHF.

This clonotype was recorded at least ten times. This chain links TRBV28 with TRBJ2-1; no firm D call. The CDR3 spans 11 residues. The V end lost 6 bases, the J end lost 3 bases, and 3 bases lay between the germline ends. The germline CDR1 and CDR2 sequences are MDHEN and SYDVKM. In nucleotides, the CDR3 is TGTGCCAGCAGGCGCTACAATGAGCAGTTCTTC. It is translated as CASRRYNEQFF.

In this sample, this clonotype turned up a few times. This rearrangement joins TRBV20-1 to TRBJ2-5, with 14 positions matching TRBD2. The CDR3 spans 15 residues. CDR1 and CDR2 from the germline V gene are DFQATT and SNEGSKA (reference sequence). After removal of 0 bases from V and 4 bases from J, the junction contained 1 base not matched to a gene. This CDR3 is CSARDGTSGRETQYF. Written as DNA, the CDR3 is TGCAGTGCTAGAGATGGGACTAGCGGGAGAGAGACCCAGTACTTC.

The genes are TRBV28 and TRBJ2-2; weak D call: TRBD1 (5 bases). Trimming stripped 2 bases from V and 1 base from J, with 11 bases between. Germline V gene sequence: CDR1 MDHEN, CDR2 SYDVKM. The CDR3 is 16 amino acids. The CDR3 region is CASSLMQGLNTGELFF. Written as DNA, the CDR3 is TGTGCCAGCAGTTTAATGCAGGGATTGAACACCGGGGAGCTGTTTTTT. The full variable domain, rest sourced from reference TRBV28 and TRBJ2-2, is DVKVTQSSRYLVKRTGEKVFLECVQDMDHENMFWYRQDPGLGLRLIYFSYDVKMKEKGDIPEGYSVSREKKERFSLILESASTNQTSMYLCASSLMQGLNTGELFFGEGSRLTVL.

This chain joins TRBV6-1 and TRBJ2-1; 9 positions agree with TRBD2. The V segment lost 5 bases and the J segment 4 bases; nucleotides outside the gene matches: 3. The CDR3 is 14 residues long. CDR1 is MNHNS and CDR2 is SASEGT in the germline V gene. The CDR3: CASSRLADYNEQFF. The CDR3, as DNA: TGTGCCAGCAGTAGACTAGCGGATTACAATGAGCAGTTCTTC.

The V gene is TRBV5-6, the J gene TRBJ2-7; 8 bases map to TRBD1. CDR1 and CDR2 (germline): SGHDT, YYEEEE. J lost 4 bases, V lost 0 bases, and 12 bases had no gene match. The CDR3 has 17 residues. The CDR3, as DNA: TGTGCCAGCAGCTTGGACCCTTTTCGGGACAGGAATTACGAGCAGTACTTC. Its translation: CASSLDPFRDRNYEQYF.

This clonotype was counted at least ten times. The V and J genes are TRBV5-1 and TRBJ1-2; 8 bases align to TRBD1. The CDR3 sequence is 14 residues long. Losses at the gene ends were 4 bases for V and 5 bases for J; bases not matched to a gene: 7. From germline, CDR1 is SGHRS and CDR2 YFSETQ. CDR3 loop: CASSQDRVEYGYTF. DNA of the CDR3: TGCGCCAGCAGCCAGGACAGGGTGGAGTATGGCTACACCTTC.

The table lists this clonotype with many counts. The chain employs TRBV30 and TRBJ2-1; the D is unclear. The germline gives CDR1 GTSNPN, CDR2 SVGIG (reference sequence). The length of the CDR3 is 10 residues. The germline V and J ends were trimmed by 2 bases and 6 bases, with 2 bases remaining between them. The CDR3 sequence: CAWSLNEQFF. DNA for the CDR3: TGTGCCTGGAGTCTCAATGAGCAGTTCTTC.

This chain links TRBV20-1 with TRBJ2-5; 11 bases align to TRBD2. Trimming at V came to 3 bases and at J to 9 bases, leaving 9 bases not matched to a gene. Germline CDR1 is DFQATT and CDR2 is SNEGSKA (reference sequence). The CDR3 loop spans 14 amino acids. Here the CDR3 reads CSASELAGVEAQYF. As DNA, the CDR3 is TGCAGTGCTAGTGAACTAGCGGGAGTTGAGGCCCAGTACTTC.